The next 10 T cell receptor beta chains were all read from a single sample in a study of T cells in women clearing cervical HPV infection. Repertoires were generated with immunoSEQ multiplex PCR, while TCRdb's copy carries only in-frame clones and drops some. The specimen's table records tens of thousands of clones. The source material was blood buffy coat. These receptors came from a woman aged 18 to 69 with a cervical HPV16 infection that either progressed to CIN3+ or cleared (not recorded which).

Worth noting for this clone: The read ends 3 residues early relative to the CDR3; the germline J gene fills the gap. This chain uses TRBV10-1 with TRBJ2-7; 12 bases map to TRBD1. This CDR3 is built from 13 residues. Germline lookup yields CDR1 WNHNN and CDR2 SYGVQD (reference sequence). V was clipped by 6 bases and J by 5 bases; unmatched bases: 2. This CDR3 is CASSGTGGNEQYF. The DNA read from the CDR3 is TGCGCCAGCAGCGGGACAGGGGGCAACGAG.

Remarks on this clone: Sequencing ends 3 residues short of the CDR3 end; the germline J gene provides the rest. This rearrangement joins TRBV5-6 to TRBJ2-1, with unresolved D. The V gene's germline CDR1 is SGHDT and CDR2 YYEEEE. V gave up 2 bases and J gave up 5 bases, with 11 bases separating them. CDR3 size: 14 residues. The sequenced part of the CDR3 DNA is TGTGCCAGCAGCTTCGGTAGTAGTGACAATGAG. It specifies CASSFGSSDNE. The full CDR3 is CASSFGSSDNEQFF.

For this clone: Sequencing ends 3 residues short of the CDR3 end; the germline J gene provides the rest. The V and J genes are TRBV2 and TRBJ2-7, with D hard to call. V was pared by 6 bases and J by 1 base, with 7 bases between. Looked up from germline, CDR1 is SNHLY and CDR2 is FYNNEI. The CDR3 is made up of 12 amino acids. CDR3 protein: CASSSPSYEQYF. The covered CDR3 bases are TGTGCCAGCAGCTCCCCTTCCTACGAG.

Regarding this clone: Read sequence stops 3 residues before the CDR3 end, and the germline J gene provides the missing end. The V gene is TRBV5-4, the J gene TRBJ2-1; TRBD2 aligns across 13 bases. The J segment lost 7 bases and the V segment lost 5 bases, leaving 6 bases of the junction unmatched. CDR3 size: 15 residues. Germline loops: CDR1 SGHNT, CDR2 YYREEE (reference sequence). The CDR3 loop is CASSQPGLAGNEQFF. CDR3 DNA, as far as it was read: TGTGCCAGCAGTCAACCGGGACTAGCGGGAAATGAG.

In the case of this clone: The read ends 3 residues shy of where the CDR3 ends; the end is completed using the germline J gene. V gene TRBV12-3 or TRBV12-4 combines with J gene TRBJ1-4, with D possibly TRBD1 on 5 matching bases. V lost 8 bases and J 7 bases, leaving 11 bases between the germline ends. This CDR3 is built from 12 residues. The CDR3 DNA, read in part, is TGTGCCAGCGGGACGGGGGGTGAAAAA. It yields the protein CASGTGGEK. The whole CDR3 protein is CASGTGGEKLFF.

As for this clone: The observed sequence ends 3 residues before the CDR3 terminus, with the missing tail filled in from the germline J gene. V is TRBV7-2 and J is TRBJ2-7, with TRBD1 as a possible D gene (5 bases). Per germline, CDR1 SGHTA and CDR2 FQGNSA. Trimming left V 3 bases short and J 2 bases short, with 8 bases between. CDR3 length: 13 amino acids. The DNA read from the CDR3 is TGTGCCAGCAGCTTTGACAGTGCCTACGAG. It translates to CASSFDSAYE. The entire CDR3 is CASSFDSAYEQYF.

In the case of this clone: The sequenced fragment ends 3 residues before the CDR3 boundary, so the rest is inferred from the germline J gene. This sequence joins TRBV13 and TRBJ2-3, with 12 bases that match TRBD2. The germline V gene encodes CDR1 PRHDT and CDR2 FYEKMQ (reference sequence). The CDR3 loop spans 17 amino acids. The J segment lost 4 bases and the V segment lost 5 bases, leaving 10 bases of the junction unmatched. Here the CDR3 reads CASSTRTSGGLADTQYF. CDR3 DNA (partial): TGTGCCAGCAGCACCCGAACTAGCGGGGGGTTAGCAGATACG. The full variable domain, its missing parts supplied by reference TRBV13 and TRBJ2-3, is AAGVIQSPRHLIKEKRETATLKCYPIPRHDTVYWYQQGPGQDPQFLISFYEKMQSDKGSIPDRFSAQQFSDYHSELNMSSLELGDSALYFCASSTRTSGGLADTQYFGPGTRLTVL.

Of note for this clone: The read ends 3 residues shy of where the CDR3 ends; the end is completed using the germline J gene. The V call is TRBV10-1, the J call TRBJ2-1; TRBD1 might be the D (6 bases). This CDR3 contains 16 residues. Between the trimmed V and J ends, which lost 2 bases and 7 bases, there was a span of 18 bases. CDR1 and CDR2 (germline): WNHNN, SYGVQD (reference sequence). This CDR3 reads CASSETTTGYSNEQFF. Incomplete CDR3 DNA: TGCGCCAGCAGTGAGACCACCACAGGGTACTCGAATGAG.

On this clone: The sequenced fragment ends 3 residues before the CDR3 boundary, so the rest is inferred from the germline J gene. The rearrangement joins TRBV5-1 to TRBJ1-3, with 12 positions matching TRBD1. The CDR3 sequence is 17 residues long. The ends lost 3 bases at V and 8 bases at J; junction bases unmatched: 12. CDR1 is SGHRS, CDR2 YFSETQ, per germline. The covered CDR3 bases are TGCGCCAGCAGCTACAAACCCACCGGGACAGGGGGCCACACC. Protein product: CASSYKPTGTGGHT. The entire CDR3 sequence reads CASSYKPTGTGGHTIYF.

Remarks on this clone: Read sequence stops 3 residues before the CDR3 end, and the germline J gene provides the missing end. The rearrangement uses TRBV20-1 and TRBJ2-3; no firm D call. Germline CDR1 and CDR2: DFQATT and SNEGSKA (reference sequence). Trimming removed 6 bases at V and 0 bases at J, with 10 bases between. This CDR3 spans 13 amino acids. CDR3 sequence reads: CSAREPSTDTQYF. The DNA read from the CDR3 is TGCAGTGCCCGAGAGCCTAGCACAGATACG.